A selection of T cell receptor beta chains follows, all from one sample in a study of T cells after posttransplantation cyclophosphamide. Clones were read by immunoSEQ multiplex PCR, and TCRdb kept only the in-frame ones, dropping some. This table has some 34,000 clones, 78% appearing once. The sample was CD4+ T cells sorted from blood, taken roughly 1,900 days after a stem cell transplant with posttransplant cyclophosphamide. The receptors were sampled from a female patient in her 40s who received an allogeneic stem cell transplant from a related donor, was CMV-positive, and had no GVHD. A share of the T cells may be of graft donor origin. The CDR3 runs from the conserved cysteine through the conserved F or W.

length: 15
V: TRBV6-5
J: TRBJ1-3
CDR3: CASSRQGLSGNTIYF

length: 11
V: TRBV29-1
J: TRBJ2-7
CDR3: CSAGQSGEQYF

length: 12
V: TRBV7-9
J: TRBJ2-2
CDR3: CASNQGHGELFF

length: 17
V: TRBV4-3
J: TRBJ1-6
CDR3: CASSQFLPGQGRSPLHF

length: 15
V: TRBV19
J: TRBJ1-1
CDR3: CASSPGSQKNTEAFF

length: 16
V: TRBV5-4
J: TRBJ2-1
CDR3: CASSLAPPSSYNEQFF

length: 11
V: TRBV20-1
J: TRBJ1-1
CDR3: CSAPDETRAFF

length: 12
V: TRBV21-1
J: TRBJ2-7
CDR3: CASSPTGGQQYF

length: 15
V: TRBV4-1
J: TRBJ2-1
CDR3: CASSQERGGRHEQFF

length: 15
V: TRBV4-3
J: TRBJ1-2
CDR3: CASSPNEDMPYGYTF

length: 15
V: TRBV5-5
J: TRBJ2-7
CDR3: CASSLPGQGGYEQYF

length: 15
V: TRBV5-1
J: TRBJ1-1
CDR3: CASSLLGQVATEAFF

length: 15
V: TRBV7-2
J: TRBJ2-1
CDR3: CASRLAGGLYNEQFF

length: 12
V: TRBV6-5
J: TRBJ1-6
CDR3: CASSYRAGSLHF

length: 19
V: TRBV10-2
J: TRBJ2-1
CDR3: CASSPAGQGGILSYNEQFF

length: 14
V: TRBV2
J: TRBJ2-3
CDR3: CASSEALAGDTQYF

length: 15
V: TRBV6-5
J: TRBJ1-5
CDR3: CASRTGGFSNQPQHF

length: 15
V: TRBV9
J: TRBJ2-2
CDR3: CASRETGENTGELFF

length: 13
V: TRBV7-2
J: TRBJ1-1
CDR3: CASSLGDRAKSDF

length: 15
V: TRBV19
J: TRBJ1-1
CDR3: CASNPRGQLNTEAFF

length: 14
V: TRBV4-2
J: TRBJ1-2
CDR3: CASSQPRGPIHYTF

length: 15
V: TRBV4-2
J: TRBJ2-3
CDR3: CASSPGQASTDTQYF

length: 12
V: TRBV25-1
J: TRBJ2-7
CDR3: CASSDTGYEQYF

length: 15
V: TRBV18
J: TRBJ2-1
CDR3: CASSPKRGGNNEQFF

length: 12
V: TRBV5-6
J: TRBJ1-1
CDR3: CASSVGLLRAFF

length: 19
V: TRBV4-1
J: TRBJ2-1
CDR3: CASSHPGLAGGPYYNEQFF

length: 15
V: TRBV5-1
J: TRBJ2-3
CDR3: CASSLLGRNTDTQYF

length: 17
V: TRBV19
J: TRBJ2-3
CDR3: CASSIKVTGSSTDTQYF

length: 15
V: TRBV28
J: TRBJ1-5
CDR3: CASSLATGNNQPQHF

length: 14
V: TRBV7-9
J: TRBJ2-7
CDR3: CASSLSTYSYEQYF

length: 11
V: TRBV7-3
J: TRBJ2-5
CDR3: CASSSQETQYF

length: 14
V: TRBV11-1
J: TRBJ1-6
CDR3: CASSFRGNNSPLHF

length: 16
V: TRBV28
J: TRBJ2-7
CDR3: CASSFRGTGGSHEQYF

length: 13
V: TRBV7-9
J: TRBJ1-1
CDR3: CASSPITTAEAFF

length: 15
V: TRBV6-6
J: TRBJ2-5
CDR3: CASSLRLAGQETQYF

length: 14
V: TRBV7-3
J: TRBJ1-1
CDR3: CASSLNWQGTEAFF

length: 16
V: TRBV11-3
J: TRBJ2-3
CDR3: CASSFSTGSGTDTQYF

length: 16
V: TRBV7-2
J: TRBJ1-5
CDR3: CASSLESGYSNQPQHF

length: 15
V: TRBV6-1
J: TRBJ2-7
CDR3: CASTPSGGSSYEQYF

length: 15
V: TRBV19
J: TRBJ1-2
CDR3: CASSMGNRGSNGYTF

length: 14
V: TRBV6-1
J: TRBJ1-2
CDR3: CASSEMGAYYGYTF

length: 17
V: TRBV19
J: TRBJ2-2
CDR3: CASSSSDPGQGYGELFF

length: 17
V: TRBV2
J: TRBJ2-6
CDR3: CASSPRTGGFGANVLTF

length: 16
V: TRBV5-1
J: TRBJ2-2
CDR3: CASSLAGRGNTGELFF

length: 11
V: TRBV6-5
J: TRBJ1-2
CDR3: CASDQGYGYTF

length: 13
V: TRBV9
J: TRBJ1-1
CDR3: CASSVGAVTEAFF

length: 15
V: TRBV6-1
J: TRBJ2-2
CDR3: CASSEGTPNTGELFF

length: 17
V: TRBV7-2
J: TRBJ1-5
CDR3: CASSFFTGGSSNQPQHF

length: 14
V: TRBV7-2
J: TRBJ1-4
CDR3: CASSSTGSNEKLFF

length: 15
V: TRBV5-1
J: TRBJ2-3
CDR3: CASRATGVSTDTQYF

length: 11
V: TRBV28
J: TRBJ2-5
CDR3: CASSPLGTQYF

length: 16
V: TRBV10-3
J: TRBJ2-3
CDR3: CAISESRDSGGDTQYF

length: 15
V: TRBV2
J: TRBJ2-1
CDR3: CASQVGTSGYNEQFF

length: 17
V: TRBV27
J: TRBJ1-5
CDR3: CASSLTPPGQGNQPQHF

length: 13
V: TRBV7-2
J: TRBJ1-1
CDR3: CASSTTVNTEAFF

length: 13
V: TRBV6-4
J: TRBJ2-1
CDR3: CASSEERWNEQFF